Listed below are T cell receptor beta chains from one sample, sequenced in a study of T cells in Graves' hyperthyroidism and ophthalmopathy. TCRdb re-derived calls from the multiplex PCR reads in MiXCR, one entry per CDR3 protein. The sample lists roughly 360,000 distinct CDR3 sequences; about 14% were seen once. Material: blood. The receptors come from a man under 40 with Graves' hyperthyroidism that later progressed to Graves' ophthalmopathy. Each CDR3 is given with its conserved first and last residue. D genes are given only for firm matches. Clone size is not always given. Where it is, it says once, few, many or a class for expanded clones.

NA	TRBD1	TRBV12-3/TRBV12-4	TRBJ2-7	TGTGCCAGCACCGGGACAGGGGTCGAGCAGTACTTC	CASTGTGVEQYF
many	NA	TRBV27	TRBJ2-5	TGTGCCAGCAGTTTCTCGGGGCGACAAGAGACCCAGTACTTC	CASSFSGRQETQYF
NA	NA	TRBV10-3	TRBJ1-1	TGTGCCATCAGCGTACAGGAGCGGGGGACTGAAGCTTTCTTT	CAISVQERGTEAFF
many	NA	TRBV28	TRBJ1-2	TGTGCCAGCAGTTTAGGCCACTATGGCTACACCTTC	CASSLGHYGYTF
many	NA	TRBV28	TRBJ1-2	TGTGCCAGCAGTGGGCCAAACTATGGCTACACCTTC	CASSGPNYGYTF
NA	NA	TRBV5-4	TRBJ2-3	TGTGCCAGCAGCTTGTCCCGGAGCACAGATACGCAGTATTTT	CASSLSRSTDTQYF
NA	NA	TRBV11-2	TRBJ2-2	TGTGCCAGCAGGGATCTGGGGGGGAACACCGGGGAGCTGTTTTTT	CASRDLGGNTGELFF
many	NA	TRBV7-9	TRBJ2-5	TGTGCCAGCAGCGCCGGGACAACCTCTCAAGAGACCCAGTACTTC	CASSAGTTSQETQYF
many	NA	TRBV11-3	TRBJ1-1	TGTGCCAGCAGCTCCCCGATATCGTGGAACACTGAAGCTTTCTTT	CASSSPISWNTEAFF
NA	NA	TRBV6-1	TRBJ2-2	TGTGCCAGCAGTGAGGGAGATAACGGGGAGCTGTTTTTT	CASSEGDNGELFF
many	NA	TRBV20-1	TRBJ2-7	TGCAGTGCTAGGAAGGGGGGCGGAGGTTCGTCCTACGAGCAGTACTTC	CSARKGGGGSSYEQYF
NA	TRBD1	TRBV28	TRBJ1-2	TGTGCCAGCACCATCCCAGCGGACAGGGCCTATGGCTACACCTTC	CASTIPADRAYGYTF
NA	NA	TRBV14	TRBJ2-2	TGTGCCAGCAGTTCGCCGGGCGTCGGGGAGCTGTTTTTT	CASSSPGVGELFF
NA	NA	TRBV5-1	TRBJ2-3	TGCGCCAGCAGCTTGGACAGGGTGCCAGATACGCAGTATTTT	CASSLDRVPDTQYF
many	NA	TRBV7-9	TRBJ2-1	TGTGCCAGCAGCGCTCCCGGGACATCCTACAATGAGCAGTTCTTC	CASSAPGTSYNEQFF
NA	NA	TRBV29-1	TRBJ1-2	TGCAGCGTTGAGGGGGGAGGGTCCATTTATGGCTACACCTTC	CSVEGGGSIYGYTF
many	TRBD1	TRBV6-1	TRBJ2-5	TGTGCCAGCAGTTACGCGACAGGGAGAGAGACCCAGTACTTC	CASSYATGRETQYF
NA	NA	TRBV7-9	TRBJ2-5	TGTGCCAGCAGCTTAGAGACGAAACAAGAGACCCAGTACTTC	CASSLETKQETQYF
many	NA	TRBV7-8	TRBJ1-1	TGTGCCAGCAGCTTAGCGGGCGCCCGGGGCACTGAAGCTTTCTTT	CASSLAGARGTEAFF
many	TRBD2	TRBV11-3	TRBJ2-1	TGTGCCAGCAGCCCCCATAGCGGGGGGGCTTTCAATGAGCAGTTCTTC	CASSPHSGGAFNEQFF
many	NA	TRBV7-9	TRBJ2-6	TGTGCCAGCAGCTTAGAGGTGGTATCAGGGTGGAGGGCCAACGTCCTGACTTTC	CASSLEVVSGWRANVLTF
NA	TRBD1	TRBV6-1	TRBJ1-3	TGTGCCAGCAGGCCGGGGACAGGGGATCGAAACACCATATATTTT	CASRPGTGDRNTIYF
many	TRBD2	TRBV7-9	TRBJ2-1	TGTGCCAGCAGCTTCGGACTAGCGGGGGGAAATGAGCAGTTCTTC	CASSFGLAGGNEQFF
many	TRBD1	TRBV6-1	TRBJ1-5	TGTGCCAGCAGGCCTCTTCGACAGGGGAAGGGAAGCAATCAGCCCCAGCATTTT	CASRPLRQGKGSNQPQHF
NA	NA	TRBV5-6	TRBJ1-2	TGTGCCAGCACCCCGGGCGTTCCCAGGTATGGCTACACCTTC	CASTPGVPRYGYTF
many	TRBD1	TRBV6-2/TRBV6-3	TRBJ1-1	TGTGCCAGCAGTTTCACAGGGGGCCAAGGAACTGAAGCTTTCTTT	CASSFTGGQGTEAFF
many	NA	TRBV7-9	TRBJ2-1	TGTGCCAGCAGCTTAGGGGGCCGGAGGAGCTCCTACAATGAGCAGTTCTTC	CASSLGGRRSSYNEQFF
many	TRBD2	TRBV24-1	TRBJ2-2	TGTGCCACCAGTGATTTGCAACTAGCGGCCACCGGGGAGCTGTTTTTT	CATSDLQLAATGELFF
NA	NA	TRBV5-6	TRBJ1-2	TGTGCCAGCAACCCCTCCGGGACACCAGGATATGGCTACACCTTC	CASNPSGTPGYGYTF
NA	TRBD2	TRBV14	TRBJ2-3	TGTGCCAGCAGCCAACCCCAACTCAACGTCCTAGCGGGGGGGCCAGATACGCAGTATTTT	CASSQPQLNVLAGGPDTQYF
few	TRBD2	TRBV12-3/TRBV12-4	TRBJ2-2	TGTGCCAGCAGTTCACTAGCGGGGGCGAACGCCGGGGAGCTGTTTTTT	CASSSLAGANAGELFF
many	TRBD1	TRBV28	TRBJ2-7	TGTGCCAGCAGCTTTAGGGGACAGACCTACGAGCAGTACTTC	CASSFRGQTYEQYF
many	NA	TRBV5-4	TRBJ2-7	TGTGCCAGCAGCCCCGCTCCCCGGGACACTCTGCGGGAGCAGTACTTC	CASSPAPRDTLREQYF
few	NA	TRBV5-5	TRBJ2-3	TGTGCCAGCAGCTTTTACGAAAATACGCAGTATTTT	CASSFYENTQYF
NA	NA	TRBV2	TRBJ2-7	TGTGACAGCAGCCTGGACACATCCTACGAGCAGTACTTC	CDSSLDTSYEQYF
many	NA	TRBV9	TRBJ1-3	TGTGCCAGCAGCGCGCGAGGAAACACCATATATTTT	CASSARGNTIYF
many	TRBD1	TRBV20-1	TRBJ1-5	TGCAGTGCTACTACAGGGGGCAATCAGCCCCAGCATTTT	CSATTGGNQPQHF
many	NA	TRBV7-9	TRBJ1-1	TGTGCCAGCAGCAGCTGGGACACTGAAGCTTTCTTT	CASSSWDTEAFF
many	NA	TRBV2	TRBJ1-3	TGTGCCAGCAGAAAGGAGCATGGAAACACCATATATTTT	CASRKEHGNTIYF
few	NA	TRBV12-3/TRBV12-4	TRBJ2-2	TGTGCCAGCAGCCCCCCCAGGGGCGCTTCGAACACCGGGGAGCTGTTTTTT	CASSPPRGASNTGELFF
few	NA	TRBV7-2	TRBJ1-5	TGTGCCAGCAGCTTAGGATCGTACAATAATCAGCCCCAGCATTTT	CASSLGSYNNQPQHF
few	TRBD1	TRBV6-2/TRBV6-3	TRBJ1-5	TGTGCCAGCAGTCTGGACAGGGTCATGGATCAGCCCCAGCATTTT	CASSLDRVMDQPQHF
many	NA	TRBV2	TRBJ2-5	TGTGCCAGCAGCTCCGGGACATACCCGCCGGAGACCCAGTACTTC	CASSSGTYPPETQYF
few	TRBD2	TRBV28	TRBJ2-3	TGTGCCAGCAGTACCAGACTAGCGTTAGATACGCAGTATTTT	CASSTRLALDTQYF
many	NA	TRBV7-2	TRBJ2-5	TGTGCCAGCAGCTTAAAGGCTTCGGAGACCCAGTACTTC	CASSLKASETQYF
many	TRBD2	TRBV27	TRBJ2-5	TGTGCCAGCAGTTTAGGGCTAGCGGGGGGAACCCAGTACTTC	CASSLGLAGGTQYF
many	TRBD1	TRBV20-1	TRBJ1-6	TGCAGTGCTTCATCGGGACAGGGAGTTGGTTCACCCCTCCACTTT	CSASSGQGVGSPLHF
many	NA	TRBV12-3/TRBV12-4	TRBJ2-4	TGTGCCAGCAGCCCCGGGCCCCCGGCGGGCAAAAACATTCAGTACTTC	CASSPGPPAGKNIQYF
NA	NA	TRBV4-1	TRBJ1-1	TGCGCCAGCAGCCAAGATCCCAGGTTACAAGGTGAAGCTTTCTTT	CASSQDPRLQGEAFF
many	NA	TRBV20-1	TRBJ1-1	TGCAGTGCTAGAGATCTAAGGGAAACTGAAGCTTTCTTT	CSARDLRETEAFF
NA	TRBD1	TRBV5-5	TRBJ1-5	TGTGCCAGCAGCTTGAGAGTGGAGGGGGCGCGGCAGCCCCAGCATTTT	CASSLRVEGARQPQHF
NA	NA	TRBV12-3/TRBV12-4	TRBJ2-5	TGTGCCAGCAGTTTAGGGGTGACGGAGACCCAGTACTTC	CASSLGVTETQYF
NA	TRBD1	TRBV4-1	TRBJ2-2	TGCGCCAGCAGCCGCCCCGGGACAGGGGTTGCGACCGGGGAGCTGTTTTTT	CASSRPGTGVATGELFF
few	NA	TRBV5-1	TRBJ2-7	TGCGCCAGCAGCTTGAGCCCGGTCTACGAGCAGTACTTC	CASSLSPVYEQYF
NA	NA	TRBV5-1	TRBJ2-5	TGCGCCTCCCTCGGGGGCTTCCAAGAGACCCAGTACTTC	CASLGGFQETQYF
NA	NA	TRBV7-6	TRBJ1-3	TGTGCCAGCAGCTTAGGCTACCCCCGAAACACCATATATTTT	CASSLGYPRNTIYF
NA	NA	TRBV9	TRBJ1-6	TGTGCCAGCAGCGTAGTTCTGTTTGGACCGTCCTATAATTCACCCCTCCACTTT	CASSVVLFGPSYNSPLHF
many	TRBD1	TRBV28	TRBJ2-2	TGTGCCAGCAGTCGACAGGGGGCAGGCACCGGGGAGCTGTTTTTT	CASSRQGAGTGELFF
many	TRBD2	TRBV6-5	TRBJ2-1	TGTGCCAGCAGTTTACTAGCGGGATACAATGAGCAGTTCTTC	CASSLLAGYNEQFF